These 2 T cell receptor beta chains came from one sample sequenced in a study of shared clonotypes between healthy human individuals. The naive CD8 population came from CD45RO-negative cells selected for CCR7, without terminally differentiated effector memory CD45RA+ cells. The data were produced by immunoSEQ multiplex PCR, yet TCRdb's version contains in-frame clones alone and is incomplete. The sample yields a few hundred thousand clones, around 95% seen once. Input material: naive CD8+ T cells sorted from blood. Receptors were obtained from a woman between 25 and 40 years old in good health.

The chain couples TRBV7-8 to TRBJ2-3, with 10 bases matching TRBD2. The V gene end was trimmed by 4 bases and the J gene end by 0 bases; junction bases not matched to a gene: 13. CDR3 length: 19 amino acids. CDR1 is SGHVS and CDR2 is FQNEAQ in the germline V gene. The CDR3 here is CASSYREGTSAPSTDTQYF. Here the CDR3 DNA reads TGTGCCAGCAGCTATAGGGAAGGGACTAGCGCTCCTAGCACAGATACGCAGTATTTT.

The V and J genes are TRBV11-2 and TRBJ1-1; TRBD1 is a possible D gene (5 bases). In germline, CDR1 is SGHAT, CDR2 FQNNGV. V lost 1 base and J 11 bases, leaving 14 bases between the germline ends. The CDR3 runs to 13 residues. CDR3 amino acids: CASSLGGSRGAFF. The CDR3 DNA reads TGTGCCAGCAGCTTAGGGGGCTCGAGAGGGGCTTTCTTT. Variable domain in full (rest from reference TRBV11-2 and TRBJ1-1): EAGVAQSPRYKIIEKRQSVAFWCNPISGHATLYWYQQILGQGPKLLIQFQNNGVVDDSQLPKDRFSAERLKGVDSTLKIQPAKLEDSAVYLCASSLGGSRGAFFGQGTRLTVV.